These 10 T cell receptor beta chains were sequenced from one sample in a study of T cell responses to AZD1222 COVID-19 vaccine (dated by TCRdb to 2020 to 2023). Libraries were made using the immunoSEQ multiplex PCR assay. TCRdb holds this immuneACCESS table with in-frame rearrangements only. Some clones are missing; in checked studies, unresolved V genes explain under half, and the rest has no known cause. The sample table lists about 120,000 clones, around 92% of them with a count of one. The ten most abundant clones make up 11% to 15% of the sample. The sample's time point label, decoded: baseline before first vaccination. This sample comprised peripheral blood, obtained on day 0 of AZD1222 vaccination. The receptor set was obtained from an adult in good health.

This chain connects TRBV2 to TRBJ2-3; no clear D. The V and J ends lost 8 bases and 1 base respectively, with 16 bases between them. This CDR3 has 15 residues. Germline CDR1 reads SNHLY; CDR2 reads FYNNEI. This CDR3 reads CASYRTTMGTDTQYF. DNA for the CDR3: TGTGCCAGCTACCGGACCACCATGGGCACAGATACGCAGTATTTT.

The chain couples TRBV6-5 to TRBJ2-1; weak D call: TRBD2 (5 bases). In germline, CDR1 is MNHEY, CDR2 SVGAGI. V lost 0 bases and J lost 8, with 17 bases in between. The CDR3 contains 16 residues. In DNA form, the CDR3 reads TGTGCCAGCAGTTACTCGTACGAGGCCCCGAGGGATGAGCAGTTCTTC. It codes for CASSYSYEAPRDEQFF.

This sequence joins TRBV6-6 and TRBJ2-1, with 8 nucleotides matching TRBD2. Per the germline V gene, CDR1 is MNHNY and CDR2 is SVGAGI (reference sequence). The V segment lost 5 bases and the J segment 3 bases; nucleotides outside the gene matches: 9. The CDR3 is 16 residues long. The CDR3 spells CASSTTGTSFYNEQFF. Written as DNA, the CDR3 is TGTGCCAGCAGTACAACCGGGACTAGTTTCTACAATGAGCAGTTCTTC.

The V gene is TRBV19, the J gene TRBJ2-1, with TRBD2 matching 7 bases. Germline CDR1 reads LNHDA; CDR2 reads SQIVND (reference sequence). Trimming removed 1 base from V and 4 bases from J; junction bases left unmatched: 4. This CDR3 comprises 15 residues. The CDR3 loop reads CASSIAGGGYNEQFF. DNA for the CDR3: TGTGCCAGTAGTATAGCGGGCGGGGGATACAATGAGCAGTTCTTC. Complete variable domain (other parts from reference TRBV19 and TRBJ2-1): DGGITQSPKYLFRKEGQNVTLSCEQNLNHDAMYWYRQDPGQGLRLIYYSQIVNDFQKGDIAEGYSVSREKKESFPLTVTSAQKNPTAFYLCASSIAGGGYNEQFFGPGTRLTVL.

Here the CDR3 reads CASSRDRDSKDYGYTF. The CDR3 DNA sequence: TGTGCCAGCAGTCGGGACAGGGACTCGAAGGACTATGGCTACACCTTC. The rearrangement uses TRBV7-2 and TRBJ1-2, with TRBD1 matching 9 bases. The CDR3 runs 16 residues. V trimming: 6 bases; J trimming: 3 bases; junction bases outside the gene matches: 11. The germline V gene has CDR1 SGHTA and CDR2 FQGNSA. Supplemented by reference TRBV7-2 and TRBJ1-2, the full variable domain reads GAGVSQSPSNKVTEKGKDVELRCDPISGHTALYWYRQSLGQGLEFLIYFQGNSAPDKSGLPSDRFSAERTGGSVSTLTIQRTQQEDSAVYLCASSRDRDSKDYGYTFGSGTRLTVV.

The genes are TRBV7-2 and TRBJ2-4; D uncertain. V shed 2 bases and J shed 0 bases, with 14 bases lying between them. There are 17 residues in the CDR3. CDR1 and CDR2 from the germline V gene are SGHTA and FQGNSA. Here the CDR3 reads CASSLWWEDLAKNIQYF. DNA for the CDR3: TGTGCCAGCAGCTTATGGTGGGAAGATCTAGCCAAAAACATTCAGTACTTC.

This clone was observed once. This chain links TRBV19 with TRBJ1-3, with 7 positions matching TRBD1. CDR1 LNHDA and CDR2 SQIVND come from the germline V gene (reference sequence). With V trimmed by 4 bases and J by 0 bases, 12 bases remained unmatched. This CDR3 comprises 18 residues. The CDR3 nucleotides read TGTGCCAGTAGTACCCAGGGGGGCTCCCTATCCTCTGGAAACACCATATATTTT. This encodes CASSTQGGSLSSGNTIYF.

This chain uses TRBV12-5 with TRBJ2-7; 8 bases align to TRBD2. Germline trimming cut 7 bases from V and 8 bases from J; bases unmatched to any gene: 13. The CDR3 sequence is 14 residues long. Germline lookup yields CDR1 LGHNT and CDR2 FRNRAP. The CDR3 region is CASDHRRSGKKQYF. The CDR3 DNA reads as TGTGCTAGTGACCACAGACGTAGCGGGAAGAAGCAGTACTTC.

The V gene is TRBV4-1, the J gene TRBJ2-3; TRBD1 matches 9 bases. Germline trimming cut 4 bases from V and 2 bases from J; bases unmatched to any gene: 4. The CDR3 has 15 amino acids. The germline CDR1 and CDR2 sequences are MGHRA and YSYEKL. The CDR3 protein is CASSLGQGITDTQYF. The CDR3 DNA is TGCGCCAGCAGCCTCGGACAGGGGATCACAGATACGCAGTATTTT.

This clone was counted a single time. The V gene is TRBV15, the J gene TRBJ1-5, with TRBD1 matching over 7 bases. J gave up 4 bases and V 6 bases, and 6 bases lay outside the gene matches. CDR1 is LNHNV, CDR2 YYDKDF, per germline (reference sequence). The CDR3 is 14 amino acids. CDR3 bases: TGTGCCACCAGACTGGGACAGCGAAATCAGCCCCAGCATTTT. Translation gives CATRLGQRNQPQHF.